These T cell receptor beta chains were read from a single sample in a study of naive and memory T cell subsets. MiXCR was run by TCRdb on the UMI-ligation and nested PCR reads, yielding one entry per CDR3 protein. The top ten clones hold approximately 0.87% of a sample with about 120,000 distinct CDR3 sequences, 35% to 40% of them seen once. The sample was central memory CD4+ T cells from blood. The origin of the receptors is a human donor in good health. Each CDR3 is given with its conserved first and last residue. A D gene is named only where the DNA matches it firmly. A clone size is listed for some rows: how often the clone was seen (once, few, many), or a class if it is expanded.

CDR3 protein: CASSHGQGLENEQFF
CDR3 DNA: TGTGCCAGCAGCCACGGACAGGGGTTGGAGAATGAGCAGTTCTTC
clone size: -
V gene: TRBV7-8
J gene: TRBJ2-1
D gene: TRBD1

CDR3 protein: CASRKTPGETQYF
CDR3 DNA: TGTGCCAGCAGAAAAACCCCCGGAGAGACCCAGTACTTC
clone size: -
V gene: TRBV12-3/TRBV12-4
J gene: TRBJ2-5
D gene: -

CDR3 protein: CASSTRSTSYEQYF
CDR3 DNA: TGTGCCAGTAGTACTAGGTCGACTTCCTACGAGCAGTACTTC
clone size: few
V gene: TRBV19
J gene: TRBJ2-7
D gene: -

CDR3 protein: CASMVFSYNEQFF
CDR3 DNA: TGTGCCAGCATGGTCTTCTCCTACAATGAGCAGTTCTTC
clone size: few
V gene: TRBV6-6
J gene: TRBJ2-1
D gene: -

CDR3 protein: CASSLTGLYEQYF
CDR3 DNA: TGCGCCAGCAGCTTGACAGGGCTCTACGAGCAGTACTTC
clone size: -
V gene: TRBV5-1
J gene: TRBJ2-7
D gene: -

CDR3 protein: CSAFSTSGYQETQYF
CDR3 DNA: TGCAGTGCCTTCTCGACTAGCGGATATCAAGAGACCCAGTACTTC
clone size: few
V gene: TRBV20-1
J gene: TRBJ2-5
D gene: TRBD2

CDR3 protein: CASSQELAGAIDTQYF
CDR3 DNA: TGCGCCAGCAGCCAGGAACTAGCGGGAGCGATAGATACGCAGTATTTT
clone size: -
V gene: TRBV4-3
J gene: TRBJ2-3
D gene: TRBD2

CDR3 protein: CAIAPRRLNQPQHF
CDR3 DNA: TGTGCCATCGCACCCCGCAGGTTAAATCAGCCCCAGCATTTT
clone size: few
V gene: TRBV28
J gene: TRBJ1-5
D gene: -

CDR3 protein: CASSAALRVGNEQFF
CDR3 DNA: TGTGCCAGCAGCGCCGCGTTGAGGGTAGGTAATGAGCAGTTCTTC
clone size: -
V gene: TRBV9
J gene: TRBJ2-1
D gene: -

CDR3 protein: CASSLSGRRRSYNEQFF
CDR3 DNA: TGTGCCAGCAGTCTGAGCGGTCGGAGAAGGTCCTACAATGAGCAGTTCTTC
clone size: many
V gene: TRBV12-3/TRBV12-4
J gene: TRBJ2-1
D gene: -

CDR3 protein: CSGLSSQGYEQYF
CDR3 DNA: TGCAGCGGTCTATCGTCCCAGGGATACGAGCAGTACTTC
clone size: -
V gene: TRBV29-1
J gene: TRBJ2-7
D gene: -

CDR3 protein: CSVSGLRTGGNEQYF
CDR3 DNA: TGCAGCGTTTCCGGGTTAAGGACGGGAGGCAACGAGCAGTACTTC
clone size: -
V gene: TRBV29-1
J gene: TRBJ2-7
D gene: TRBD2

CDR3 protein: CASSLGQGNEQFF
CDR3 DNA: TGTGCCAGCAGTCTAGGACAGGGGAATGAGCAGTTCTTC
clone size: -
V gene: TRBV28
J gene: TRBJ2-1
D gene: TRBD1

CDR3 protein: CASSYYTPGQTYTGELFF
CDR3 DNA: TGTGCCAGCAGCTACTATACACCGGGACAGACCTACACCGGGGAGCTGTTTTTT
clone size: -
V gene: TRBV6-5
J gene: TRBJ2-2
D gene: TRBD1

CDR3 protein: CSAREGGQPQHF
CDR3 DNA: TGCAGTGCTAGAGAGGGCGGTCAGCCCCAGCATTTT
clone size: many
V gene: TRBV20-1
J gene: TRBJ1-5
D gene: -

CDR3 protein: CSARDSVRLSYEQYF
CDR3 DNA: TGCAGTGCTAGAGATTCGGTCAGGCTCTCCTACGAGCAGTACTTC
clone size: many
V gene: TRBV20-1
J gene: TRBJ2-7
D gene: -

CDR3 protein: CASSRYDGSSYNEQFF
CDR3 DNA: TGTGCCAGCAGCCGTTACGACGGGAGCTCCTACAATGAGCAGTTCTTC
clone size: many
V gene: TRBV5-5
J gene: TRBJ2-1
D gene: -

CDR3 protein: CASSPLPDASNQPQHF
CDR3 DNA: TGTGCCAGCAGTCCCCTCCCCGACGCAAGCAATCAGCCCCAGCATTTT
clone size: many
V gene: TRBV6-6
J gene: TRBJ1-5
D gene: -

CDR3 protein: CASSQAQGYTF
CDR3 DNA: TGTGCCAGCAGCCAAGCCCAGGGCTACACCTTC
clone size: -
V gene: TRBV3-1
J gene: TRBJ1-2
D gene: -

CDR3 protein: CSGNRDLNTEAFF
CDR3 DNA: TGCAGCGGTAACAGGGATTTGAACACTGAAGCTTTCTTT
clone size: few
V gene: TRBV29-1
J gene: TRBJ1-1
D gene: -

CDR3 protein: CASSYSPVSGVYNEQFF
CDR3 DNA: TGTGCCAGCAGTTACTCTCCCGTATCCGGGGTTTACAATGAGCAGTTCTTC
clone size: few
V gene: TRBV6-2/TRBV6-3
J gene: TRBJ2-1
D gene: -

CDR3 protein: CTSSLGETSGASFFF
CDR3 DNA: TGTACCAGCAGCTTAGGTGAGACTAGCGGAGCCAGTTTCTTCTTC
clone size: -
V gene: TRBV7-9
J gene: TRBJ2-1
D gene: TRBD2

CDR3 protein: CASSLGGGGTVPYEQYF
CDR3 DNA: TGTGCCAGCAGCCTAGGAGGAGGCGGGACAGTTCCCTACGAGCAGTACTTC
clone size: few
V gene: TRBV28
J gene: TRBJ2-7
D gene: -

CDR3 protein: CASSLKGLRTGPTGELFF
CDR3 DNA: TGTGCCAGCAGCCTAAAAGGCCTTAGGACAGGGCCCACCGGGGAGCTGTTTTTT
clone size: many
V gene: TRBV7-8
J gene: TRBJ2-2
D gene: TRBD1

CDR3 protein: CASSFDGGSNQPQHF
CDR3 DNA: TGCGCCAGCAGCTTTGATGGGGGAAGCAATCAGCCCCAGCATTTT
clone size: -
V gene: TRBV5-1
J gene: TRBJ1-5
D gene: -

CDR3 protein: CASSLLLQVGPRNEQFF
CDR3 DNA: TGTGCCAGCAGTTTATTACTCCAGGTGGGGCCACGGAATGAGCAGTTCTTC
clone size: few
V gene: TRBV2
J gene: TRBJ2-1
D gene: -

CDR3 protein: CASSPISGVSYNEQFF
CDR3 DNA: TGTGCCAGCAGCCCCATTAGCGGGGTATCCTACAATGAGCAGTTCTTC
clone size: few
V gene: TRBV7-9
J gene: TRBJ2-1
D gene: TRBD2

CDR3 protein: CASSLSTGGPIATNEKLFF
CDR3 DNA: TGCGCCAGCAGCTTGTCGACAGGGGGCCCGATCGCAACTAATGAAAAACTGTTTTTT
clone size: -
V gene: TRBV5-1
J gene: TRBJ1-4
D gene: TRBD1

CDR3 protein: CASSASGNEQFF
CDR3 DNA: TGTGCCAGCAGCGCCTCGGGCAATGAGCAGTTCTTC
clone size: few
V gene: TRBV2
J gene: TRBJ2-1
D gene: -

CDR3 protein: CASSLQGLAGGSGTDTQYF
CDR3 DNA: TGTGCCAGCAGCCTACAGGGTCTAGCGGGAGGTTCAGGCACAGATACGCAGTATTTT
clone size: -
V gene: TRBV6-5
J gene: TRBJ2-3
D gene: TRBD2